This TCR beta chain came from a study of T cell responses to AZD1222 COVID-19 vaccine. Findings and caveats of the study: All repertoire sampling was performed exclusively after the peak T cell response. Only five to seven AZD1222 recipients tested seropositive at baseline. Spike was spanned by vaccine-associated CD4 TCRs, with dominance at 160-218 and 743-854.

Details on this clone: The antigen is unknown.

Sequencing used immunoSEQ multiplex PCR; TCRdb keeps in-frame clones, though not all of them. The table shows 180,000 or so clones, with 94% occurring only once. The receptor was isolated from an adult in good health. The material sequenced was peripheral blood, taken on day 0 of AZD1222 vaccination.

The CDR3 is CASSLAGDTIYF. The DNA of the CDR3 is TGTGCCAGCAGCTTAGCCGGGGACACCATATATTTT. This sequence joins TRBV7-9 and TRBJ1-3; D not certain. Trimming stripped 0 bases from V and 8 bases from J, with 5 bases between. The CDR3 runs 12 residues. Germline V gene lookup returns CDR1 SEHNR and CDR2 FQNEAQ (reference sequence).